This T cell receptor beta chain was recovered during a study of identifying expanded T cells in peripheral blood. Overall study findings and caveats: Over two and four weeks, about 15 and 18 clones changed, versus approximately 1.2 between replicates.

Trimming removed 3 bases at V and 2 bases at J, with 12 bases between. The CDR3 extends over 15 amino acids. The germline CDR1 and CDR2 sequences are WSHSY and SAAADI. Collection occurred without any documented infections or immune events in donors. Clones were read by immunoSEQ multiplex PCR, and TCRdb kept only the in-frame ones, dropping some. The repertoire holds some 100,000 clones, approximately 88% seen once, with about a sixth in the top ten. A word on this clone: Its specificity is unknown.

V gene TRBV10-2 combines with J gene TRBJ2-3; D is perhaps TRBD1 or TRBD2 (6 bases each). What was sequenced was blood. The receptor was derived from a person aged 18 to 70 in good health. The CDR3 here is CASSEWGADTDTQYF. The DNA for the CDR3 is TGCGCCAGCAGTGAATGGGGGGCGGACACAGATACGCAGTATTTT.